Listed here are 8 T cell receptor beta chains from one sample, sequenced in a study of CD8 T cells in Susac syndrome. Reverse transcription of 0.5 to 1 ug RNA used random hexamers. From the immunoSEQ multiplex PCR reads, TCRdb called clonotypes with MiXCR, one entry per CDR3 protein. The sample has around 190,000 distinct CDR3 sequences, under 95% seen once. The sample comprised CD4+ T cells from PBMCs. The receptor source for this set is a human donor in good health.

CDR3 in amino acids: CASSFGSGPTADTQYF. CDR3 DNA: TGTGCCAGCAGCTTTGGGTCGGGCCCGACAGCAGATACGCAGTATTTT. The chain joins TRBV11-2 to TRBJ2-3, with D tentatively TRBD1 (5 bases). V lost 3 bases and J lost 4, with 17 bases in between. The germline V gene encodes CDR1 SGHAT and CDR2 FQNNGV. The CDR3 is made up of 16 amino acids.

The chain employs TRBV27 and TRBJ1-5, with D unresolved. Looked up from germline, CDR1 is MNHEY and CDR2 is SMNVEV (reference sequence). V gave up 4 bases and J gave up 6 bases, with 13 bases separating them. This CDR3 contains 14 residues. CDR3 in DNA: TGTGCCAGCAGTTATAGGGCTTCGACTCAGCCCCAGCATTTT. Translated: CASSYRASTQPQHF.

The CDR3 sequence is CASSEASQGRGGYTF. DNA of the CDR3: TGTGCCAGCAGTGAAGCCAGTCAGGGCCGGGGTGGCTACACCTTC. The J gene is TRBJ1-2, the V gene TRBV6-1, with D possibly being TRBD1 (5 bases). The CDR3 covers 15 residues. Germline-derived CDR1 and CDR2 are MNHNS and SASEGT. Deletions cut 0 bases from V and 7 bases from J, with 15 bases between.

This clonotype was seen a handful of times. V gene TRBV4-2 combines with J gene TRBJ1-1; D unresolved. The CDR3 extends over 15 amino acids. V was cut by 0 bases and J by 0 bases, with 8 bases left in between. Per the germline V gene, CDR1 is LGHNA and CDR2 is YNFKEQ. In DNA form, the CDR3 reads TGTGCCAGCAGCCAAGAATCCAGGATGAACACTGAAGCTTTCTTT. The encoded protein is CASSQESRMNTEAFF.

The table lists this clonotype with a few counts. The chain links TRBV6-6 to TRBJ2-7; 7 bases are shared with TRBD2. The trim removed 6 bases at V and 9 bases at J, leaving 17 bases unmatched. CDR3 length: 15 amino acids. Germline values: CDR1 MNHNY, CDR2 SVGAGI (reference sequence). This CDR3 is CASSPGEGVFDAQYF. The CDR3 region has the DNA TGTGCCAGCAGCCCCGGGGAGGGAGTGTTTGACGCGCAGTACTTC.

The CDR3 sequence is CASSFFGRRSDEQFF. As DNA, the CDR3 is TGCGCCAGCAGCTTTTTCGGCAGGAGGAGCGATGAGCAGTTCTTC. The chain links TRBV5-1 to TRBJ2-1; weak D call: TRBD2 (5 bases). The V and J ends lost 2 bases and 8 bases respectively, with 17 bases between them. Germline V gene sequence: CDR1 SGHRS, CDR2 YFSETQ. The CDR3 is 15 residues long.

The CDR3 DNA is TGTGCCAGCAGCTCAGGACTAGTTGCAACAGATACGCAGTATTTT. Encoded protein: CASSSGLVATDTQYF. The J gene is TRBJ2-3, the V gene TRBV7-3; 7 nucleotides align to TRBD2. Germline lookup yields CDR1 SGHTA and CDR2 FQGTGA. The CDR3 has 15 amino acids. V lost 4 bases and J lost 3; bases outside the gene matches: 7.

In nucleotides, the CDR3 is TGTGCCAGCAGCCCCGGGGGGGGTAATGGCAATCAGCCCCAGCATTTT. This translates into CASSPGGGNGNQPQHF. The chain employs TRBV7-6 and TRBJ1-5, with D maybe TRBD1 (5 bases). The CDR3 loop spans 16 amino acids. Germline assignment: CDR1 SGHVS and CDR2 FNYEAQ. Between the trimmed V and J ends, which lost 5 bases and 2 bases, there was a span of 16 bases.